Shown below are 9 T cell receptor beta chains from a single sample sequenced in a study of CD8 T cells in ankylosing spondylitis. General study results and limits: Within ankylosing spondylitis blood, a TCR beta motif made up of eight highly homologous variants appeared to be characteristic.

TCRdb passed the 5' RACE reads through MiXCR, listing each CDR3 protein once. This sample has 470,000 or so distinct CDR3 sequences, with roughly a quarter found just once. For these TCRs, the target antigens are not known. Material: blood, either unsorted or a sorted T cell fraction (not recorded which). These receptors were collected from a male donor with ankylosing spondylitis.

This clonotype was found a few times. The chain has TRBV4-1 and TRBJ2-7; 12 bases agree with TRBD2. V gave up 4 bases and J gave up 3 bases; unmatched junction bases: 10. Germline lookup yields CDR1 MGHRA and CDR2 YSYEKL. The CDR3 covers 17 residues. The CDR3 coding sequence is TGCGCCAGCAGCCGAGGACTAGCGGGACTAGCTGACTACGAGCAGTACGTC. This translates into CASSRGLAGLADYEQYV.

This clonotype is a singleton in its sample. The genes are TRBV27 and TRBJ1-6; 7 nucleotides match TRBD1. Germline CDR1 MNHEY, CDR2 SMNVEV (reference sequence). With 5 bases clipped from V and 5 bases from J, the junction kept 9 bases outside the gene matches. CDR3 length: 16 residues. The CDR3 is CASSQQGRGNNSPLHF. CDR3 nucleotide sequence: TGTGCCAGCAGTCAACAGGGGAGGGGTAATAATTCACCCCTCCACTTT.

This clonotype showed up many times. The CDR3 here is CSVGRRGTNTGELFF. The CDR3 nucleotides are TGCAGCGTTGGTAGAAGGGGAACAAACACCGGGGAGCTGTTTTTT. The V call is TRBV29-1, the J call TRBJ2-2; possible D gene TRBD1, 5 bases. The CDR3 contains 15 residues. Trimming pared 4 bases from V and 2 bases from J, leaving 14 bases between. Germline loops: CDR1 SQVTM, CDR2 ANQGSEA.

With respect to this clonotype: One end of the junction is discordant with germline, which a read error may explain. The chain joins TRBV11-2 to TRBJ2-1, with TRBD1 identical over 8 bases. Germline V gene data show CDR1 as SGHAT and CDR2 as FQNNGV. This CDR3 has 14 amino acids. The CDR3 sequence is CASSYGTGFNGQFF. The DNA of the CDR3 is TGTGCCAGCAGCTACGGGACAGGCTTTAATGGGCAGTTCTTC.

This clonotype turned up a few times. The V call is TRBV5-1, the J call TRBJ2-1; the match to TRBD2 covers 14 bases. With V trimmed by 4 bases and J by 9 bases, 6 bases remained unmatched. The CDR3 runs to 15 residues. Germline CDR1 SGHRS, CDR2 YFSETQ. The CDR3 sequence: CASSIGLAGGSEQFF. The CDR3 DNA reads TGCGCCAGCAGCATCGGACTAGCGGGGGGAAGTGAGCAGTTCTTC.

The V call is TRBV12-3 or TRBV12-4, the J call TRBJ1-6, with D possibly matching TRBD1 (5 bases). V lost 2 bases and J 7 bases, leaving 12 bases between the germline ends. The CDR3 sequence is 15 residues long. CDR3 nucleotide sequence: TGTGCCAGCAGTTTATCGGCAGGGAGGAATTCACCCCTCCACTTT. Translation gives CASSLSAGRNSPLHF.

This clonotype was seen more than once but under ten times. This chain joins TRBV6-1 and TRBJ1-2; the D gene is possibly TRBD1 (5 bases). Trimming took 2 bases from V and 3 from J, leaving 7 bases between them. This CDR3 region has 13 residues. Germline V gene lookup returns CDR1 MNHNS and CDR2 SASEGT. For the CDR3, the DNA is TGTGCCAGCAGTGAATTCAGGGACTATGGCTACACCTTC. It specifies CASSEFRDYGYTF.

This clonotype turned up a few times. This chain joins TRBV12-3 or TRBV12-4 and TRBJ2-2, with D possibly being TRBD1 or TRBD2 (5 bases each). V lost 3 bases and J 4 bases, leaving 9 bases between the germline ends. This CDR3 spans 14 amino acids. CDR3 protein: CASSFAGTTGELFF. The CDR3 DNA follows: TGTGCCAGCAGTTTTGCAGGGACCACCGGGGAGCTGTTTTTT.

This clonotype was seen at least ten times. The CDR3 spells CASSSGRHVNTEAFF. DNA of the CDR3: TGTGCCAGCAGTTCCGGCAGGCACGTTAACACTGAAGCTTTCTTT. The chain recombines TRBV6-2 or TRBV6-3 with TRBJ1-1; D remains ambiguous. CDR3 size: 15 residues. From germline, CDR1 is MNHEY and CDR2 SVGEGT. The V end was cut by 4 bases, the J end by 2 bases, with 14 bases between.